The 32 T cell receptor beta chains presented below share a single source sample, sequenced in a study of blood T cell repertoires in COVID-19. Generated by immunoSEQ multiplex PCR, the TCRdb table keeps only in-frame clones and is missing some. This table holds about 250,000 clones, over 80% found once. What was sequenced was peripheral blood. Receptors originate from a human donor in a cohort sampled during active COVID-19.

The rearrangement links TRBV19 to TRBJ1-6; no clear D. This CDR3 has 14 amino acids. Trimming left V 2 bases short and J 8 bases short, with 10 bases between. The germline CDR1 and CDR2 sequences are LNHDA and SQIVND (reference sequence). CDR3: CASSIQVMDSPLHF. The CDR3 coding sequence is TGTGCCAGTAGTATACAGGTGATGGATTCACCCCTCCACTTT.

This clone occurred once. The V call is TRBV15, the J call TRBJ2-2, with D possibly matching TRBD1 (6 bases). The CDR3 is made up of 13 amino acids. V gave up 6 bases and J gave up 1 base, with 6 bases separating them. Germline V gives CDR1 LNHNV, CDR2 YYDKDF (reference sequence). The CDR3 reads CATRDRNTGELFF. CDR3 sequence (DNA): TGTGCCACCAGGGACAGGAACACCGGGGAGCTGTTTTTT.

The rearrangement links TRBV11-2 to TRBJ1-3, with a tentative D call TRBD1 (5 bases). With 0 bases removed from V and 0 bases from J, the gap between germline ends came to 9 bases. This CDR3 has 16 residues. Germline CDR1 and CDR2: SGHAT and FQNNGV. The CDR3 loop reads CASSLETGLSGNTIYF. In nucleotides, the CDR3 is TGTGCCAGCAGCTTAGAAACAGGCCTCTCTGGAAACACCATATATTTT.

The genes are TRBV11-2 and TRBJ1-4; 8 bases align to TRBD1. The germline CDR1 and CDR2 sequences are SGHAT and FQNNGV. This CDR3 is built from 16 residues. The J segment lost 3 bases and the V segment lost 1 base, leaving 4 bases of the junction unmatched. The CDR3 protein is CASSLGRGQSNEKLFF. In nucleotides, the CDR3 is TGTGCCAGCAGCTTAGGCAGGGGGCAATCTAATGAAAAACTGTTTTTT.

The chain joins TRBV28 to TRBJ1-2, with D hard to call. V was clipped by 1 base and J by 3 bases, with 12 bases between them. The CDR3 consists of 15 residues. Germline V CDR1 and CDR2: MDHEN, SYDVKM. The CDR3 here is CASSLSSPGYYGYTF. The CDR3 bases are TGTGCCAGCAGTTTATCTTCGCCAGGATACTATGGCTACACCTTC.

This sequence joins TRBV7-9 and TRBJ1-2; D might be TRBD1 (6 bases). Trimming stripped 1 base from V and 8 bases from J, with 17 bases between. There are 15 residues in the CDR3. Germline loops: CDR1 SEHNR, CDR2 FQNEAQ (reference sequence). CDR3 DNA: TGTGCCAGCAGCTTAGACCCGGGCAGGGGTGGAGGCTACACCTTC. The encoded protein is CASSLDPGRGGGYTF.

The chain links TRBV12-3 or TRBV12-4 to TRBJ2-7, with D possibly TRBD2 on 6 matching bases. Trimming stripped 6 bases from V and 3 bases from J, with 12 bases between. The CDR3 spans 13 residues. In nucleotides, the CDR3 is TGTGCCAGCAGCACCGGGACTTTCTACGAGCAGTACTTC. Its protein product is CASSTGTFYEQYF.

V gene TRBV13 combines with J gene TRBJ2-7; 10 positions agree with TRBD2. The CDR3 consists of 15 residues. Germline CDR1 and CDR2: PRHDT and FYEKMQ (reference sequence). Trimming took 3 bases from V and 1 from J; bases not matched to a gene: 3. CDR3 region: CASSFSGRLSYEQYF. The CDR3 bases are TGTGCCAGCAGCTTTAGCGGGAGGCTATCCTACGAGCAGTACTTC.

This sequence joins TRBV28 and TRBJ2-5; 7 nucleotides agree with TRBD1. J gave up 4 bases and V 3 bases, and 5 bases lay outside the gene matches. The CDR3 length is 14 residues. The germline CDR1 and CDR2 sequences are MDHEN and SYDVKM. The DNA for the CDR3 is TGTGCCAGCAGTTTGGGTACAGGGGCAGAGACCCAGTACTTC. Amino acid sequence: CASSLGTGAETQYF.

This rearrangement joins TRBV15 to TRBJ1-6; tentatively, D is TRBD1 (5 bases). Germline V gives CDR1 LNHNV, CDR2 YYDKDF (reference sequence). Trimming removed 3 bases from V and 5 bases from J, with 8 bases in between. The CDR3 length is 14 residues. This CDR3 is CATSRRDHNSPLHF. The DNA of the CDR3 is TGTGCCACCAGCAGGCGGGACCATAATTCACCCCTCCACTTT.

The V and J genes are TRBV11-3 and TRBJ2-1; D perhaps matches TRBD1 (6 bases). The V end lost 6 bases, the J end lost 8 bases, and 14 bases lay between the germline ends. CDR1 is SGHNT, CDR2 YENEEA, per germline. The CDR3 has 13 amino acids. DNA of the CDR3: TGTGCCAGCAGTCGTGACAGGTCCTATGAGCAGTTCTTC. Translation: CASSRDRSYEQFF.

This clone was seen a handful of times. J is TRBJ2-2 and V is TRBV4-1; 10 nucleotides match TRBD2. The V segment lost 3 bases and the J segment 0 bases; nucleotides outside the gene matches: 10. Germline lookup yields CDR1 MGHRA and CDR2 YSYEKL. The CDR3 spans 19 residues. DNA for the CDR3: TGCGCCAGCAGCCAGCCTACTAGCGGGATTAATGCGAACACCGGGGAGCTGTTTTTT. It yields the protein CASSQPTSGINANTGELFF.

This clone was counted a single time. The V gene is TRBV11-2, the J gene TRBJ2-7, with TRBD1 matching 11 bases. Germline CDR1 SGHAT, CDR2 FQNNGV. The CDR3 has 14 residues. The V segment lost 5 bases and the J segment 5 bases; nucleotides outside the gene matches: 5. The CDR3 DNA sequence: TGTGCCAGCAGCCAGGACAGGGGGCCCCACGAGCAGTACTTC. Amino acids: CASSQDRGPHEQYF.

CDR3 sequence reads: CASSQNYNEQFF. CDR3 nucleotide sequence: TGTGCCAGTAGTCAAAACTACAATGAGCAGTTCTTC. The chain has TRBV19 and TRBJ2-1; D not certain. Trimming took off 5 bases at V and 3 bases at J, with 5 bases between the two ends. The germline V gene encodes CDR1 LNHDA and CDR2 SQIVND (reference sequence). The CDR3 consists of 12 residues.

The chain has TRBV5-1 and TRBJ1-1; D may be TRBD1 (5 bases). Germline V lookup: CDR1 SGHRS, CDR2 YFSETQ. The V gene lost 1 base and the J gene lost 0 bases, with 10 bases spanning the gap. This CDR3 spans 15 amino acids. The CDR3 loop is CASSLIPGMNTEAFF. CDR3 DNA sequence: TGCGCCAGCAGCTTGATCCCAGGGATGAACACTGAAGCTTTCTTT.

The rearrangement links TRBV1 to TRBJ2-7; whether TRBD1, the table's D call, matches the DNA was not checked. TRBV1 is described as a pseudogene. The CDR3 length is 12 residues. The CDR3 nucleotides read TGCACCAGCGATCCCAGCTCCTACGAGCAGTACTTC. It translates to CTSDPSSYEQYF.

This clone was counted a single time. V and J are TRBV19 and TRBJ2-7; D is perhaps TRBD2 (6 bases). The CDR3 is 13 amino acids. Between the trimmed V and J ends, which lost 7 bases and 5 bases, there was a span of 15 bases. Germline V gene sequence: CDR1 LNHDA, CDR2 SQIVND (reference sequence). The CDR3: CASKPGEDDEQYF. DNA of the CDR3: TGTGCCAGTAAGCCGGGAGAGGACGACGAGCAGTACTTC. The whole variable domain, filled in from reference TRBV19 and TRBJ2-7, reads DGGITQSPKYLFRKEGQNVTLSCEQNLNHDAMYWYRQDPGQGLRLIYYSQIVNDFQKGDIAEGYSVSREKKESFPLTVTSAQKNPTAFYLCASKPGEDDEQYFGPGTRLTVT.

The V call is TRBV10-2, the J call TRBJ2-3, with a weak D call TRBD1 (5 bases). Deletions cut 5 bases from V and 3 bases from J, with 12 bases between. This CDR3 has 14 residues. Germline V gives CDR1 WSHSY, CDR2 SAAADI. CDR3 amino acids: CASSLTVTTDTQYF. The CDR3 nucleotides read TGCGCCAGCAGTTTGACAGTCACTACAGATACGCAGTATTTT.

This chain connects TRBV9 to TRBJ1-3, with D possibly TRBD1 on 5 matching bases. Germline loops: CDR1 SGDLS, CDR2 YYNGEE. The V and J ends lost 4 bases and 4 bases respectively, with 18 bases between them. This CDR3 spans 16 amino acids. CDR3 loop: CASSPTLGTAGNTIYF. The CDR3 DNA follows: TGTGCCAGCAGCCCTACACTCGGGACTGCCGGAAACACCATATATTTT.

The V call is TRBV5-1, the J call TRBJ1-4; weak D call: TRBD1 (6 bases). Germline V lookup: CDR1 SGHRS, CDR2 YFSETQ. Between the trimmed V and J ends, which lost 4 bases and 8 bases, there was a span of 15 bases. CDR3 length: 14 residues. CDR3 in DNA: TGCGCCAGCAGCCGTAACAGGGCGGACGAAAAACTGTTTTTT. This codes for CASSRNRADEKLFF. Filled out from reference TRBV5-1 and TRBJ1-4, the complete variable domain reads KAGVTQTPRYLIKTRGQQVTLSCSPISGHRSVSWYQQTPGQGLQFLFEYFSETQRNKGNFPGRFSGRQFSNSRSEMNVSTLELGDSALYLCASSRNRADEKLFFGSGTQLSVL.

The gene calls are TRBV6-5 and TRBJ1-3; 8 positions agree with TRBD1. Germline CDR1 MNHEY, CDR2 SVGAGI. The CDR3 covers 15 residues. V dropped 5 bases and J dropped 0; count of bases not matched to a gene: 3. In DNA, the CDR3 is TGTGCCAGCAGTCTAGACAGGGGCTCTGGAAACACCATATATTTT. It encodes CASSLDRGSGNTIYF.

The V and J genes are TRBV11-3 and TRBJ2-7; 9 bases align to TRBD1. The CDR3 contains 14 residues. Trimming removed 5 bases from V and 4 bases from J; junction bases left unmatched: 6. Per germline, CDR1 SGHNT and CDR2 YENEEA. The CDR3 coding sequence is TGTGCCAGCAGCCGGGGGACAGGGACGTACGAGCAGTACTTC. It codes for CASSRGTGTYEQYF.

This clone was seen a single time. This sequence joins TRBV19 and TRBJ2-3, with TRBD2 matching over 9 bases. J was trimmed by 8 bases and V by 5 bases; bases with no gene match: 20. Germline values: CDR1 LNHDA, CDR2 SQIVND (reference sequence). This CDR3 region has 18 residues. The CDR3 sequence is CASSFWAGASGEGATQYF. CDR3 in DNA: TGTGCCAGTAGTTTTTGGGCCGGGGCTAGCGGGGAAGGAGCTACGCAGTATTTT.

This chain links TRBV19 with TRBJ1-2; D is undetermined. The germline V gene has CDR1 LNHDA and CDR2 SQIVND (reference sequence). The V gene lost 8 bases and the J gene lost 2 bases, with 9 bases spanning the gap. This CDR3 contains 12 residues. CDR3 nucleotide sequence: TGTGCCAGTTCCAGGAAAAACTATGGCTACACCTTC. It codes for CASSRKNYGYTF. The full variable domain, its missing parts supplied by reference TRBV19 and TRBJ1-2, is DGGITQSPKYLFRKEGQNVTLSCEQNLNHDAMYWYRQDPGQGLRLIYYSQIVNDFQKGDIAEGYSVSREKKESFPLTVTSAQKNPTAFYLCASSRKNYGYTFGSGTRLTVV.

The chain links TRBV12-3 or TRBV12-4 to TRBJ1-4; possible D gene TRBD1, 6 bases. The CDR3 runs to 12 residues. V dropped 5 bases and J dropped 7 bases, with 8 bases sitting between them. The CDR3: CASSEDSEKLFF. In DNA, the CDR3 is TGTGCCAGCAGTGAGGACAGTGAAAAACTGTTTTTT.

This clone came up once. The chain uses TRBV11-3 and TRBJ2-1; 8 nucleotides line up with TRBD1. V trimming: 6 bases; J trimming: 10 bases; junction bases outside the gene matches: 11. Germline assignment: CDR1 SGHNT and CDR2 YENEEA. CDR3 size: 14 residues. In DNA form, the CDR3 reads TGTGCCAGCAGTTCCAGGGGGCTTCTAGGCGAGCAGTTCTTC. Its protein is CASSSRGLLGEQFF. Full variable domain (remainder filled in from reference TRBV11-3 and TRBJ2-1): EAGVVQSPRYKIIEKKQPVAFWCNPISGHNTLYWYLQNLGQGPELLIRYENEEAVDDSQLPKDRFSAERLKGVDSTLKIQPAELGDSAVYLCASSSRGLLGEQFFGPGTRLTVL.

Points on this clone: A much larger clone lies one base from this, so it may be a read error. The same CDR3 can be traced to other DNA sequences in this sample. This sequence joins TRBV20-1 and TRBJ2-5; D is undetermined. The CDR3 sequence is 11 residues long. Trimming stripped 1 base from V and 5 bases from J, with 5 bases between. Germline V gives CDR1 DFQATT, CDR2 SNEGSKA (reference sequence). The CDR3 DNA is TGCAGTGCTAGAGTACAGGAGACCCAGTACTTC. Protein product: CSARVQETQYF.

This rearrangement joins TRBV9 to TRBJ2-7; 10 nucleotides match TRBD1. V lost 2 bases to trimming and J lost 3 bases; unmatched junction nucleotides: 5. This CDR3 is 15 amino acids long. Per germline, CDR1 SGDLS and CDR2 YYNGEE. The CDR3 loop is CASSVGQGVDYEQYF. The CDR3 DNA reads TGTGCCAGCAGCGTTGGACAGGGGGTGGACTACGAGCAGTACTTC.

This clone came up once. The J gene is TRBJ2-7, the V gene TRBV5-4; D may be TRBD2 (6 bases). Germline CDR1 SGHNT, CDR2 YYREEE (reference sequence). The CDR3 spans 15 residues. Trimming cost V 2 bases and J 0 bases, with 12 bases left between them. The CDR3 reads CASSFGGVSSYEQYF. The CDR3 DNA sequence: TGTGCCAGCAGCTTCGGGGGAGTAAGCTCCTACGAGCAGTACTTC.

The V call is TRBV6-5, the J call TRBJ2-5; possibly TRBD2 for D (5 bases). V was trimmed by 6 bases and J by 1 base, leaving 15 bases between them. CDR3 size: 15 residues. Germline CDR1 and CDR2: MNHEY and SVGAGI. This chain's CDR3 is CASSLADGLQETQYF. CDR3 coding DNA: TGTGCCAGCAGCCTAGCTGACGGTCTCCAAGAGACCCAGTACTTC.

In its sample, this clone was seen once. This chain's CDR3 is CASSLNFNEQFF. For the CDR3, the DNA is TGTGCCAGCAGCTTGAACTTCAATGAGCAGTTCTTC. The chain combines TRBV7-2 with TRBJ2-1; D uncertain. V dropped 3 bases and J dropped 6 bases, with 6 bases sitting between them. The CDR3 has 12 amino acids. In germline, CDR1 is SGHTA, CDR2 FQGNSA. The full variable domain, with the rest looked up from reference TRBV7-2 and TRBJ2-1, is GAGVSQSPSNKVTEKGKDVELRCDPISGHTALYWYRQSLGQGLEFLIYFQGNSAPDKSGLPSDRFSAERTGGSVSTLTIQRTQQEDSAVYLCASSLNFNEQFFGPGTRLTVL.

The CDR3 bases are TGTGCCAGTAGTCCATTGAGCTCCTACGAGCAGTACTTC. The encoded protein is CASSPLSSYEQYF. The chain has TRBV19 and TRBJ2-7; D is unresolved. The germline gives CDR1 LNHDA, CDR2 SQIVND (reference sequence). The CDR3 has 13 residues. Trimming stripped 5 bases from V and 0 bases from J, with 8 bases between.